The rows below give T cell receptor beta chains drawn from one sample of a study of T cells in Graves' hyperthyroidism and ophthalmopathy. One entry per CDR3 protein, called by TCRdb with MiXCR from the multiplex PCR reads. The sample gives hundreds of thousands of distinct CDR3 sequences, approximately 15% of which show up once; around 13% is in the top ten. The specimen was blood. The origin of the receptors is a woman in her 50s with Graves' ophthalmopathy. CDR3s include the opening cysteine and the closing phenylalanine or tryptophan. The D gene is left open where the match is weak. Rows may omit the clone size; those that give it use once, few, many or a size class.

abundance: -; v_gene: TRBV10-3; j_gene: TRBJ2-7; d_gene: TRBD1; CDR3nt: TGTGCCAGCCAGGGACAGGAGGGTTTCTACGAGCAGTACTTC; CDR3aa: CASQGQEGFYEQYF
abundance: many; v_gene: TRBV12-3/TRBV12-4; j_gene: TRBJ2-3; d_gene: TRBD2; CDR3nt: TGTGCCAGCAGTTTATGGGATGGCCTAGCGGGGAAGGATACGCAGTATTTT; CDR3aa: CASSLWDGLAGKDTQYF
abundance: many; v_gene: TRBV7-3; j_gene: TRBJ1-1; d_gene: -; CDR3nt: TGTGCCAGCAGCCAGGGTACGGGGGGCAGTACTGAAGCTTTCTTT; CDR3aa: CASSQGTGGSTEAFF
abundance: many; v_gene: TRBV28; j_gene: TRBJ2-7; d_gene: -; CDR3nt: TGTGCCAGCACCCTTCAGGGCTACGAGCAGTACTTC; CDR3aa: CASTLQGYEQYF
abundance: many; v_gene: TRBV2; j_gene: TRBJ2-7; d_gene: TRBD2; CDR3nt: TGTGCCAGCAGGGTTTTAGTTAGCGGGAGGTCGGAGGAGCAGTACTTC; CDR3aa: CASRVLVSGRSEEQYF
abundance: many; v_gene: TRBV11-2; j_gene: TRBJ2-7; d_gene: TRBD2; CDR3nt: TGTGCCAGCAGCTTAAGGAGGACTAGGCGGGAGGACTACGAGCAGTACTTC; CDR3aa: CASSLRRTRREDYEQYF
abundance: -; v_gene: TRBV7-9; j_gene: TRBJ2-1; d_gene: TRBD1; CDR3nt: TGTGCCAGCAGCACCCGGACAGGGGGCTTGAGGAATGAGCAGTTCTTC; CDR3aa: CASSTRTGGLRNEQFF
abundance: many; v_gene: TRBV28; j_gene: TRBJ1-5; d_gene: -; CDR3nt: TGTGCCAGCAGCCCCTCAGACAGTTCCTATAGCAATCAGCCCCAGCATTTT; CDR3aa: CASSPSDSSYSNQPQHF
abundance: many; v_gene: TRBV20-1; j_gene: TRBJ2-3; d_gene: -; CDR3nt: TGCAGTGCTAGAGACCCCCGGGTAGGGGAGCAGTATTTT; CDR3aa: CSARDPRVGEQYF
abundance: -; v_gene: TRBV20-1; j_gene: TRBJ1-2; d_gene: -; CDR3nt: TGCAGTGCTAGATCGGGGGAAAACTATGGCTACACCTTC; CDR3aa: CSARSGENYGYTF
abundance: -; v_gene: TRBV24-1; j_gene: TRBJ1-2; d_gene: -; CDR3nt: TGTGCCACCAGTGATGGGCCAATTGGCTACACCTTC; CDR3aa: CATSDGPIGYTF
abundance: few; v_gene: TRBV6-1; j_gene: TRBJ2-1; d_gene: -; CDR3nt: TGTGCCAGCAGTGAAGAGGCTAGCGTCAATGAGCAGTTCTTC; CDR3aa: CASSEEASVNEQFF
abundance: -; v_gene: TRBV7-2; j_gene: TRBJ2-1; d_gene: TRBD2; CDR3nt: TGTGCCAGCAGCTTAGAAGGACTAGCATTCAATGAGCAGTTCTTC; CDR3aa: CASSLEGLAFNEQFF
abundance: -; v_gene: TRBV5-5; j_gene: TRBJ2-2; d_gene: TRBD1; CDR3nt: TGTGCCAGCAGCTTTGGTGGCCAGGGGGCATTTTTGGGCGGGGAGCTGTTTTTT; CDR3aa: CASSFGGQGAFLGGELFF
abundance: many; v_gene: TRBV14; j_gene: TRBJ1-2; d_gene: -; CDR3nt: TGTGCCAGCAGCCAAGATCGGGCAGACTATGGCTACACCTTC; CDR3aa: CASSQDRADYGYTF
abundance: many; v_gene: TRBV18; j_gene: TRBJ1-6; d_gene: -; CDR3nt: TGTGCCAGCTCACCATCCAGGACGGAAAATTCACCCCTCCACTTT; CDR3aa: CASSPSRTENSPLHF
abundance: -; v_gene: TRBV20-1; j_gene: TRBJ2-5; d_gene: TRBD2; CDR3nt: TGCAGTGCTTACGGCCCAACTAGCGGCCAAGAGACCCAGTACTTC; CDR3aa: CSAYGPTSGQETQYF
abundance: -; v_gene: TRBV6-1; j_gene: TRBJ1-1; d_gene: TRBD1; CDR3nt: TGTGCCGTCCGGGACAGGGGGCAAACTGAAGCTTTCTTT; CDR3aa: CAVRDRGQTEAFF
abundance: -; v_gene: TRBV27; j_gene: TRBJ2-7; d_gene: TRBD1; CDR3nt: TGTGCCACCCACAGGGGTGGCGAGCAGTACTTC; CDR3aa: CATHRGGEQYF
abundance: -; v_gene: TRBV11-3; j_gene: TRBJ2-7; d_gene: TRBD2; CDR3nt: TGTGCCAGCACCGGACTAGCGGGAGTGTACGAGCAGTACTTC; CDR3aa: CASTGLAGVYEQYF
abundance: many; v_gene: TRBV5-6; j_gene: TRBJ1-1; d_gene: -; CDR3nt: TGTGCCAGCAGCGACCTTCAGAGGGCGGGCGCTGAAGCTTTCTTT; CDR3aa: CASSDLQRAGAEAFF
abundance: many; v_gene: TRBV28; j_gene: TRBJ2-7; d_gene: -; CDR3nt: TGTGCCAGCTTTCGACAGGGACTTTCCCCTAAGAACTACGAGCAGTACTTC; CDR3aa: CASFRQGLSPKNYEQYF
abundance: few; v_gene: TRBV19; j_gene: TRBJ2-3; d_gene: -; CDR3nt: TGTGCCAGTAGTTTACAGGGATGGGACACAGATACGCAGTATTTT; CDR3aa: CASSLQGWDTDTQYF
abundance: many; v_gene: TRBV5-6; j_gene: TRBJ1-1; d_gene: -; CDR3nt: TGTGCCAGCAGCTATATACAGAGGGACACTGAAGCTTTCTTT; CDR3aa: CASSYIQRDTEAFF
abundance: many; v_gene: TRBV7-2; j_gene: TRBJ2-1; d_gene: TRBD2; CDR3nt: TGTGCCAGCAGCCCAAAAGCGGGAGAGCAGTTCTTC; CDR3aa: CASSPKAGEQFF
abundance: many; v_gene: TRBV3-1; j_gene: TRBJ2-7; d_gene: -; CDR3nt: TGTGCCAGCAGCCAAAGGTCTGGCAGCGAGCAGTACTTC; CDR3aa: CASSQRSGSEQYF
abundance: many; v_gene: TRBV7-9; j_gene: TRBJ2-1; d_gene: TRBD2; CDR3nt: TGTGCCAGCAGCAAGCTAGCGGGAGGGGTTAATGAGCAGTTCTTC; CDR3aa: CASSKLAGGVNEQFF
abundance: many; v_gene: TRBV5-1; j_gene: TRBJ1-1; d_gene: -; CDR3nt: TGCGCCAGCAGCAACCAGGGAGGGGCTGAAGCTTTCTTT; CDR3aa: CASSNQGGAEAFF
abundance: few; v_gene: TRBV6-5; j_gene: TRBJ2-7; d_gene: -; CDR3nt: TGTGCCAGCAGTTACCTCACGACCCTCGGAGTCGGGGGCTTACCCTACGAGCAGTACTTC; CDR3aa: CASSYLTTLGVGGLPYEQYF